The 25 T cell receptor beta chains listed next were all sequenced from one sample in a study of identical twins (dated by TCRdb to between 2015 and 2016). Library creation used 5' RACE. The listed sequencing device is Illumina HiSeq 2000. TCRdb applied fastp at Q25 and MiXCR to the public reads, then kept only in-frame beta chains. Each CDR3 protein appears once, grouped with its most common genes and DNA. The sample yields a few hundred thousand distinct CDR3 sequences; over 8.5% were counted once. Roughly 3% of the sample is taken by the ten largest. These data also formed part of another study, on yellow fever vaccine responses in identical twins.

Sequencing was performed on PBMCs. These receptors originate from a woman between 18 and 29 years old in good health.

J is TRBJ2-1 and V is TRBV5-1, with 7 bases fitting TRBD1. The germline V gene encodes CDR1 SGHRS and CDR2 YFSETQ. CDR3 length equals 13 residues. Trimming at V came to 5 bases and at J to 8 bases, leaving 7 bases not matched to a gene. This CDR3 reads CASSRTGVDEQFF. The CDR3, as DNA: TGCGCCAGCAGTCGAACAGGGGTCGATGAGCAGTTCTTC. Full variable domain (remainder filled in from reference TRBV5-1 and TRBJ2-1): KAGVTQTPRYLIKTRGQQVTLSCSPISGHRSVSWYQQTPGQGLQFLFEYFSETQRNKGNFPGRFSGRQFSNSRSEMNVSTLELGDSALYLCASSRTGVDEQFFGPGTRLTVL.

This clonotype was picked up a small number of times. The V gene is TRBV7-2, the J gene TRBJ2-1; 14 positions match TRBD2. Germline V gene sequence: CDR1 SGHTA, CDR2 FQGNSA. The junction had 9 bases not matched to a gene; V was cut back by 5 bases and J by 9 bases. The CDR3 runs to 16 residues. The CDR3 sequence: CASSARLAGGPGEQFF. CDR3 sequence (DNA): TGTGCCAGCAGCGCCCGACTAGCGGGAGGGCCTGGTGAGCAGTTCTTC.

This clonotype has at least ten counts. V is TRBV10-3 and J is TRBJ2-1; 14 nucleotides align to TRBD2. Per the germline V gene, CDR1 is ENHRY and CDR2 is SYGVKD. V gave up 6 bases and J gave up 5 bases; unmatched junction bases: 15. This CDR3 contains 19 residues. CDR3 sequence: CAIRGSTSGRARLDNEQFF. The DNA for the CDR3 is TGTGCCATCAGGGGCTCGACTAGCGGGAGGGCCCGCCTAGACAATGAGCAGTTCTTC.

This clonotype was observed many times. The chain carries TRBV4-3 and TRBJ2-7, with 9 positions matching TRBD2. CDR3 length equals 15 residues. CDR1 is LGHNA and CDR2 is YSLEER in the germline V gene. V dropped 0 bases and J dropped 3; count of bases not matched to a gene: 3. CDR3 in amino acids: CASSQDAGGHYEQYF. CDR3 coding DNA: TGCGCCAGCAGCCAAGATGCGGGGGGGCACTACGAGCAGTACTTC.

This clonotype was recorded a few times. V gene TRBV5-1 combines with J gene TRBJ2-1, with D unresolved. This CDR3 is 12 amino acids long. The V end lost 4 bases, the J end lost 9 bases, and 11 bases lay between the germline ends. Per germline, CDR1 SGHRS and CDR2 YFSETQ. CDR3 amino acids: CASSTYSGEQFF. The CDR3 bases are TGCGCCAGCAGCACCTACTCCGGTGAGCAGTTCTTC.

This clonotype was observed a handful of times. CDR3 loop: CASSVAGADTETQYF. The DNA of the CDR3 is TGTGCCAGCAGCGTAGCTGGTGCGGACACAGAGACCCAGTACTTC. The genes are TRBV9 and TRBJ2-5; possible D gene TRBD1, 5 bases. Germline V gene data show CDR1 as SGDLS and CDR2 as YYNGEE. The CDR3 has 15 amino acids. The germline V and J ends were trimmed by 0 bases and 4 bases, with 13 bases remaining between them. The full variable domain, its missing parts supplied by reference TRBV9 and TRBJ2-5, is DSGVTQTPKHLITATGQRVTLRCSPRSGDLSVYWYQQSLDQGLQFLIQYYNGEERAKGNILERFSAQQFPDLHSELNLSSLELGDSALYFCASSVAGADTETQYFGPGTRLLVL.

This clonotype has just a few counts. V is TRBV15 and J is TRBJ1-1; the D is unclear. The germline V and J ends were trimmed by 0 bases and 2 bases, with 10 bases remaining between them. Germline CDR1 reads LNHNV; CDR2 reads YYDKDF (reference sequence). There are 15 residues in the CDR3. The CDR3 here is CATSRDRGINTEAFF. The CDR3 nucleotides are TGTGCCACCAGCAGAGATCGGGGAATAAACACTGAAGCTTTCTTT.

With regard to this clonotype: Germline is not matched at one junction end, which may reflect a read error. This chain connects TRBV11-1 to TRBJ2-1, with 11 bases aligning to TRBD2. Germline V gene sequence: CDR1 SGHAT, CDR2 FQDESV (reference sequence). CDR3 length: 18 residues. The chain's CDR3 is CASSNSGRDVPSSNEQFF. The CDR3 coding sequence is TGTGCCAGCAGCAATAGCGGGAGGGACGTCCCCTCCTCCAATGAGCAGTTCTTC.

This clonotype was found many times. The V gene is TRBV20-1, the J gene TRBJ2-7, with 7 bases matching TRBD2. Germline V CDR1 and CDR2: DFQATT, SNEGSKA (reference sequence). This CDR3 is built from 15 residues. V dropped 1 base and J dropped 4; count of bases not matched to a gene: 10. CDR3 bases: TGCAGTGCTAGAGGACCTCCGGGGACTATTTACGAGCAGTACTTC. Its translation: CSARGPPGTIYEQYF.

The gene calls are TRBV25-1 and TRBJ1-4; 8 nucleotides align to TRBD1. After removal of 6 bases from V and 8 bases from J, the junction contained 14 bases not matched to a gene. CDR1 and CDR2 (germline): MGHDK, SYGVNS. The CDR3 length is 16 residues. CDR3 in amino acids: CASSAWGRGRIEKLFF. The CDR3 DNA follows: TGTGCCAGCAGCGCCTGGGGCAGGGGGCGTATCGAAAAACTGTTTTTT.

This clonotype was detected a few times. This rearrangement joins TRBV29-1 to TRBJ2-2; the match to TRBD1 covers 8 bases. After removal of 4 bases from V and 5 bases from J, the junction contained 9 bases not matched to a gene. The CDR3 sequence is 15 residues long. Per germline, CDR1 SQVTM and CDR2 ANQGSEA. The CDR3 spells CSVAGGSLGTGELFF. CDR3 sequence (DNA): TGCAGCGTTGCAGGGGGCAGTTTGGGTACCGGGGAGCTGTTTTTT.

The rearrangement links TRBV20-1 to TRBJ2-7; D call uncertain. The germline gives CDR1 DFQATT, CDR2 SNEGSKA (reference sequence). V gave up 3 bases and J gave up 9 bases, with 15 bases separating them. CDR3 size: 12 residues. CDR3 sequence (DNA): TGCAGTGCTAGTGTACGGACGTCTGGGCAGTACTTC. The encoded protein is CSASVRTSGQYF.

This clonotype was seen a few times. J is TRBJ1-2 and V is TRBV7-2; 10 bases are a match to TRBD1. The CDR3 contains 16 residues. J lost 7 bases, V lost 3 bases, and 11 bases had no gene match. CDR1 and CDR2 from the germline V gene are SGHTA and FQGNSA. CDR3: CASSFPLGQGGGGYTF. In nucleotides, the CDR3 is TGTGCCAGCAGCTTCCCCCTTGGACAGGGGGGAGGTGGCTACACCTTC.

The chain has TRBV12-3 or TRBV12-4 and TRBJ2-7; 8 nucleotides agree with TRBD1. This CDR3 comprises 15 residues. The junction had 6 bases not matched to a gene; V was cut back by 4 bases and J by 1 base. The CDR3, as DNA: TGTGCCAGCAGTTCCGGACAGGGCCGATCCTACGAGCAGTACTTC. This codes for CASSSGQGRSYEQYF.

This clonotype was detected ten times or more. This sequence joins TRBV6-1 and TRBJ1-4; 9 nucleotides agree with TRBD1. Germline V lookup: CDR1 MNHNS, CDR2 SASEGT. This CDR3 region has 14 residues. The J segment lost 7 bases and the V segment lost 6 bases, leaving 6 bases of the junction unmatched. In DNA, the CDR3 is TGTGCCAGCAGAAGGGGACAGGGAAGTGAAAAACTGTTTTTT. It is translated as CASRRGQGSEKLFF.

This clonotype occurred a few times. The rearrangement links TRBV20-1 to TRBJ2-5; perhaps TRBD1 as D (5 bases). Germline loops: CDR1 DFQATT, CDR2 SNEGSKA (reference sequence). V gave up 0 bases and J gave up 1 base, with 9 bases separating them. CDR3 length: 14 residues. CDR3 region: CSARERQLQETQYF. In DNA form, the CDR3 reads TGCAGTGCTAGAGAGAGACAGCTCCAAGAGACCCAGTACTTC.

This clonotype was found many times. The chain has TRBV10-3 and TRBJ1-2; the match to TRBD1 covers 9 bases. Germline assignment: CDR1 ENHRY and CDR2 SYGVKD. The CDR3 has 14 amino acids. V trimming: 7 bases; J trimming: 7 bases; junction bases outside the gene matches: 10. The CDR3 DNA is TGTGCCATCAACGGGGGACAGGGATATTTTGGCTACACCTTC. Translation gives CAINGGQGYFGYTF.

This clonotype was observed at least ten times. The CDR3 is CASSQDRGSDNEQFF. As DNA, the CDR3 is TGCGCCAGCAGCCAAGATAGAGGTTCGGACAATGAGCAGTTCTTC. The rearrangement joins TRBV4-3 to TRBJ2-1; D gene unclear. The germline V gene has CDR1 LGHNA and CDR2 YSLEER. V lost 0 bases, J lost 5 bases, and 11 bases lay in between. CDR3 length equals 15 residues.

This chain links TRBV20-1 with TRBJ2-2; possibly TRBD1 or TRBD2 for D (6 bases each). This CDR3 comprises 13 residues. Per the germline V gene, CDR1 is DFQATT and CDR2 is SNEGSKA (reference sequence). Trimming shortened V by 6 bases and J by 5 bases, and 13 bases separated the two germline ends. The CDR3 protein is CSAGGRRTGELFF. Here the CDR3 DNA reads TGCAGTGCAGGGGGGAGGCGAACCGGGGAGCTGTTTTTT.

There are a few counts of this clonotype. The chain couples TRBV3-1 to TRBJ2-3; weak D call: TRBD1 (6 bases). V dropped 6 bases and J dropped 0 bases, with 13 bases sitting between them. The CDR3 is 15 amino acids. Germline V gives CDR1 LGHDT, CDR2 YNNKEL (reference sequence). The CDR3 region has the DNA TGTGCCAGCAGAAACCGACAGGAGAGCACAGATACGCAGTATTTT. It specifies CASRNRQESTDTQYF.

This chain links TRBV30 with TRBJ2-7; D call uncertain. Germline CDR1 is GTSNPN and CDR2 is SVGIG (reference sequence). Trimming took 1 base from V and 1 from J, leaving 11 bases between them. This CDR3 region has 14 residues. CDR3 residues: CAWSETSPSYEQYF. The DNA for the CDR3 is TGTGCCTGGAGTGAGACCAGCCCTTCCTACGAGCAGTACTTC.

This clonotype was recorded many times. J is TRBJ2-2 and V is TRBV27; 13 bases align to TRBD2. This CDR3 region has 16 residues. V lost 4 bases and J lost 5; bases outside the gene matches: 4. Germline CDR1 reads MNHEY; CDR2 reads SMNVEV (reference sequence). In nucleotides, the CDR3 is TGTGCCAGCAGTTCCGGACTAGCGGGAGAGACCGGGGAGCTGTTTTTT. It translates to CASSSGLAGETGELFF.

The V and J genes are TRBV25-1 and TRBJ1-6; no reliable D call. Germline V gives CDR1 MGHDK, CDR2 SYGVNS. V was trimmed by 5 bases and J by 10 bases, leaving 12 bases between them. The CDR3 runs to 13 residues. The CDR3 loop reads CASSPLIGSPLHF. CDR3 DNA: TGTGCCAGCAGTCCCCTAATTGGATCACCCCTCCACTTT.

CDR3 nucleotides: TGCGCCAGCAGCCAAGAGGGCCCTAATGATCCAGATACGCAGTATTTT. Encoded protein: CASSQEGPNDPDTQYF. V usage is TRBV4-3 and J usage is TRBJ2-3; D gene unclear. Germline values: CDR1 LGHNA, CDR2 YSLEER. The CDR3 sequence is 16 residues long. V gave up 0 bases and J gave up 4 bases, with 14 bases separating them.

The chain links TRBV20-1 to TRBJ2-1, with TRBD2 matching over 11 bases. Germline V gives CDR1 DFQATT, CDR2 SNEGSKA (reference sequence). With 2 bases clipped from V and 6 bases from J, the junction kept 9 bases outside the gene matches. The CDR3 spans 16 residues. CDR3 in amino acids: CSARHLTSGMINEQFF. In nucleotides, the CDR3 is TGCAGTGCTAGACACCTGACTAGCGGGATGATCAATGAGCAGTTCTTC.